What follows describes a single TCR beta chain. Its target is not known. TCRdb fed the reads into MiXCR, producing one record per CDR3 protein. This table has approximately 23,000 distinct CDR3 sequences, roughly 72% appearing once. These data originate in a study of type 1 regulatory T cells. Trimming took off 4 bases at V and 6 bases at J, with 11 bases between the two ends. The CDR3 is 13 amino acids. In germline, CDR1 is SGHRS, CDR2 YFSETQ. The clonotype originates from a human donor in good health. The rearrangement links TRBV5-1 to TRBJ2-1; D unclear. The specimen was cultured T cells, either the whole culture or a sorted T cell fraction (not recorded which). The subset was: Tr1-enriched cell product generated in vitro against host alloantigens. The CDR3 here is CASSPILGNEQFF. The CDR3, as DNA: TGCGCCAGCAGCCCGATACTGGGCAATGAGCAGTTCTTC.